This T cell receptor beta chain is from a study of naive and memory T cell subsets. CD8 T cells were positively selected from what remained after CD4 positive selection. Two oligonucleotides, mixed equimolar, formed the beta constant-region primer covering TRBC1 and TRBC2. TCRdb reanalysed the UMI-ligation and nested PCR reads using MiXCR and keeps one entry per CDR3 protein. The data show 130,000 to 150,000 distinct CDR3 sequences, more than 15% seen once. The CDR3 is made up of 12 amino acids. Trimming pared 0 bases from V and 6 bases from J, leaving 3 bases between. In germline, CDR1 is LGHDT, CDR2 YNNKEL (reference sequence).

Sequencing was performed on naive CD4+ T cells from blood. The J gene is TRBJ1-5, the V gene TRBV3-1; D unresolved. This clonotype originated in a human donor in good health. For the CDR3, the DNA is TGTGCCAGCAGCCAAGATTCTCAGCCCCAGCATTTT. It specifies CASSQDSQPQHF.